The rows below give T cell receptor beta chains drawn from one sample of a study of a mutant IDH1 vaccine in newly diagnosed glioma. Using immunoSEQ multiplex PCR, the repertoire was profiled, and TCRdb retains in-frame clones only, with some absent. The table records more than 55,000 clones, approximately 78% of them present only once. These TCRs are of unknown antigen specificity. The specimen comprised PBMCs, sampled from a glioma patient whose treatment included an IDH1 peptide vaccine. The receptors stem from a woman in her forties with glioma. Some clones in this sample may be carry-over from other donors' samples. The CDR3 runs from the conserved cysteine through the conserved F or W. The D gene is left open where the match is weak. Only some rows state a clone size, as once, few, many or a class for expanded clones.

D gene: .; V gene: TRBV2; J gene: TRBJ2-5; clone size: .; CDR3 protein: CASSGGLEETQYF; CDR3 DNA: TGTGCCAGCAGTGGCGGACTTGAAGAGACCCAGTACTTC
D gene: .; V gene: TRBV6-5; J gene: TRBJ1-5; clone size: few; CDR3 protein: CASGRQPQHF; CDR3 DNA: TGTGCCAGCGGGAGACAGCCCCAGCATTTT
D gene: .; V gene: TRBV30; J gene: TRBJ1-6; clone size: .; CDR3 protein: CAWSVPNSPLHF; CDR3 DNA: TGTGCCTGGAGTGTCCCTAATTCACCCCTCCACTTT
D gene: .; V gene: TRBV2; J gene: TRBJ1-1; clone size: few; CDR3 protein: CASSFLAEAFF; CDR3 DNA: TGTGCCAGCAGTTTTTTAGCTGAAGCTTTCTTT
D gene: .; V gene: TRBV14; J gene: TRBJ1-3; clone size: .; CDR3 protein: CASSQGTGSGNTIYF; CDR3 DNA: TGTGCCAGCAGCCAAGGTACAGGCTCTGGAAACACCATATATTTT
D gene: .; V gene: TRBV5-4; J gene: TRBJ2-5; clone size: .; CDR3 protein: CASSLGGARGETQYF; CDR3 DNA: TGTGCCAGCAGCTTGGGGGGGGCCCGGGGGGAGACCCAGTACTTC
D gene: .; V gene: TRBV25-1; J gene: TRBJ1-2; clone size: .; CDR3 protein: CASSFGEHYGYTF; CDR3 DNA: TGTGCCAGCAGTTTTGGGGAGCACTATGGCTACACCTTC
D gene: .; V gene: TRBV28; J gene: TRBJ1-2; clone size: few; CDR3 protein: CASRSAGANYGYTF; CDR3 DNA: TGTGCCAGCAGGAGTGCAGGGGCTAACTATGGCTACACCTTC
D gene: TRBD1; V gene: TRBV9; J gene: TRBJ2-7; clone size: .; CDR3 protein: CASSDGTGRYEQYF; CDR3 DNA: TGTGCCAGCAGCGACGGGACAGGGAGGTACGAGCAGTACTTC
D gene: .; V gene: TRBV4-2; J gene: TRBJ2-5; clone size: .; CDR3 protein: CASSQEERGETQYF; CDR3 DNA: TGTGCCAGCAGCCAAGAGGAACGGGGAGAGACCCAGTACTTC
D gene: .; V gene: TRBV19; J gene: TRBJ2-2; clone size: .; CDR3 protein: CASTRERAATGELFF; CDR3 DNA: TGTGCCAGTACCCGGGAGAGGGCAGCCACCGGGGAGCTGTTTTTT
D gene: .; V gene: TRBV4-1; J gene: TRBJ1-6; clone size: once; CDR3 protein: CASSQDRGSPLHF; CDR3 DNA: TGCGCCAGCAGCCAAGATCGAGGGTCACCCCTCCACTTT
D gene: TRBD1; V gene: TRBV9; J gene: TRBJ2-7; clone size: .; CDR3 protein: CASSVDGTGFEQYF; CDR3 DNA: TGTGCCAGCAGCGTAGACGGGACAGGGTTCGAGCAGTACTTC
D gene: .; V gene: TRBV2; J gene: TRBJ1-1; clone size: few; CDR3 protein: CASSQGEAFF; CDR3 DNA: TGTGCCAGCAGTCAGGGGGAAGCTTTCTTT
D gene: .; V gene: TRBV5-6; J gene: TRBJ1-6; clone size: .; CDR3 protein: CASSLKGGTYNSPLHF; CDR3 DNA: TGTGCCAGCAGCTTGAAGGGAGGAACCTATAATTCACCCCTCCACTTT
D gene: .; V gene: TRBV7-9; J gene: TRBJ2-1; clone size: .; CDR3 protein: CASGHDGLQGYNEQFF; CDR3 DNA: TGTGCCAGCGGACACGATGGACTACAGGGTTACAATGAGCAGTTCTTC
D gene: .; V gene: TRBV7-9; J gene: TRBJ2-7; clone size: .; CDR3 protein: CASSFGRAYEQYF; CDR3 DNA: TGTGCCAGCAGCTTTGGTAGGGCCTACGAGCAGTACTTC
D gene: .; V gene: TRBV9; J gene: TRBJ1-6; clone size: .; CDR3 protein: CASRRQDYNSPLHF; CDR3 DNA: TGTGCCAGCAGAAGACAGGACTATAATTCACCCCTCCACTTT
D gene: .; V gene: TRBV28; J gene: TRBJ1-6; clone size: .; CDR3 protein: CASNTRALEGSPLHF; CDR3 DNA: TGTGCCAGCAATACCCGGGCCCTAGAGGGTTCACCCCTCCACTTT
D gene: .; V gene: TRBV6-5; J gene: TRBJ1-2; clone size: .; CDR3 protein: CASRGEGDYGYTF; CDR3 DNA: TGTGCCAGCAGGGGTGAAGGGGACTATGGCTACACCTTC
D gene: .; V gene: TRBV9; J gene: TRBJ1-2; clone size: .; CDR3 protein: CATLTKVGYTF; CDR3 DNA: TGTGCCACCCTTACCAAGGTGGGCTACACCTTC
D gene: .; V gene: TRBV7-2; J gene: TRBJ2-7; clone size: .; CDR3 protein: CASSLVGGPYEQYF; CDR3 DNA: TGTGCCAGCAGCTTAGTCGGCGGCCCCTACGAGCAGTACTTC
D gene: .; V gene: TRBV30; J gene: TRBJ2-5; clone size: .; CDR3 protein: CAWSVLGETQYF; CDR3 DNA: TGTGCCTGGAGTGTACTTGGAGAGACCCAGTACTTC
D gene: TRBD1; V gene: TRBV7-9; J gene: TRBJ1-5; clone size: once; CDR3 protein: CASSFSTGVPYSNQPQHF; CDR3 DNA: TGTGCCAGCAGCTTTTCGACAGGGGTCCCATATAGCAATCAGCCCCAGCATTTT
D gene: .; V gene: TRBV7-2; J gene: TRBJ2-3; clone size: .; CDR3 protein: CASSLARGTDTQYF; CDR3 DNA: TGTGCCAGCAGCTTAGCCCGGGGCACAGATACGCAGTATTTT
D gene: .; V gene: TRBV12-5; J gene: TRBJ1-4; clone size: .; CDR3 protein: CASGLLGPEDEKLFF; CDR3 DNA: TGTGCTAGTGGTTTGTTGGGGCCGGAGGATGAAAAACTGTTTTTT
D gene: .; V gene: TRBV7-9; J gene: TRBJ1-1; clone size: .; CDR3 protein: CASGQVSGLGVDEAFF; CDR3 DNA: TGTGCCAGCGGGCAGGTGTCGGGACTCGGGGTGGATGAAGCTTTCTTT
D gene: .; V gene: TRBV5-4; J gene: TRBJ2-3; clone size: many; CDR3 protein: CASNILVSGRTDTQYF; CDR3 DNA: TGTGCCAGCAACATTCTAGTGTCGGGACGCACAGATACGCAGTATTTT
D gene: .; V gene: TRBV19; J gene: TRBJ2-5; clone size: once; CDR3 protein: CASSVGPSQETQYF; CDR3 DNA: TGTGCCAGTAGTGTCGGACCAAGCCAAGAGACCCAGTACTTC
D gene: .; V gene: TRBV6-1; J gene: TRBJ1-5; clone size: .; CDR3 protein: CASSIGGLGQPQHF; CDR3 DNA: TGTGCCAGCAGTATAGGGGGATTGGGTCAGCCCCAGCATTTT
D gene: TRBD1; V gene: TRBV30; J gene: TRBJ1-1; clone size: .; CDR3 protein: CAWSSDRDTEAFF; CDR3 DNA: TGTGCCTGGAGTAGCGACAGGGATACTGAAGCTTTCTTT
D gene: .; V gene: TRBV7-2; J gene: TRBJ1-1; clone size: .; CDR3 protein: CASRLQGFDTEAFF; CDR3 DNA: TGTGCCAGCAGACTCCAGGGGTTTGACACTGAAGCTTTCTTT
D gene: .; V gene: TRBV29-1; J gene: TRBJ2-3; clone size: .; CDR3 protein: CSGVGTPARNTQYF; CDR3 DNA: TGCAGCGGCGTCGGGACACCTGCCCGAAATACGCAGTATTTT
D gene: TRBD1; V gene: TRBV18; J gene: TRBJ1-5; clone size: .; CDR3 protein: CASSLGTGPNQPQHF; CDR3 DNA: TGTGCCAGCTCTCTTGGGACAGGGCCCAATCAGCCCCAGCATTTT
D gene: .; V gene: TRBV11-1; J gene: TRBJ1-4; clone size: .; CDR3 protein: CASSVDRWEEKLFF; CDR3 DNA: TGTGCCAGCAGCGTTGACAGGTGGGAGGAAAAACTGTTTTTT
D gene: .; V gene: TRBV5-1; J gene: TRBJ2-2; clone size: .; CDR3 protein: CASSTTGSTGELFF; CDR3 DNA: TGCGCCAGCAGCACCACAGGGTCCACCGGGGAGCTGTTTTTT
D gene: .; V gene: TRBV5-6; J gene: TRBJ2-3; clone size: .; CDR3 protein: CASSFQGGGSTDTQYF; CDR3 DNA: TGTGCCAGCAGCTTTCAGGGGGGAGGGAGCACAGATACGCAGTATTTT